Listed below are T cell receptor beta chains from one sample, sequenced in a study of T cell repertoires in cytomegalovirus infection. A single record per CDR3 protein comes from TCRdb applying MiXCR to the reads. The sample lists a few hundred thousand distinct CDR3 sequences, around 13% occurring once. Sequenced sample: PBMCs. The receptors come from a human donor in good health (CMV status not recorded). Some clones in this sample may be carry-over from other donors' samples. The conserved cysteine and the conserved F or W are not part of the CDR3 here. Size is omitted from some rows. Given values are once, few, many or a class for expanded clones.

j_gene | abundance | v_gene | CDR3aa
TRBJ2-3 | many | TRBV7-2 | ASSLQSPDTQY
TRBJ1-1 | - | TRBV20-1 | SARRWGTEAF
TRBJ2-7 | many | TRBV7-2 | ASKGDGYEQY
TRBJ1-5 | many | TRBV6-1 | ASSSDRTYSNQPQH
TRBJ2-1 | many | TRBV7-9 | ASSPTPPEGDEQF
TRBJ2-1 | few | TRBV5-5 | ASSLERLAGYNEQF
TRBJ2-1 | few | TRBV20-1 | SASGLGSYNEQF
TRBJ2-5 | many | TRBV11-2 | ASGAGGNQETQY
TRBJ2-7 | many | TRBV7-6 | ASSLGLLYEQY
TRBJ2-6 | many | TRBV5-1 | ASSSNRGPGANVLT
TRBJ2-7 | few | TRBV28 | ASSGTPHEQY
TRBJ2-3 | - | TRBV20-1 | SALGLAGSTDTQY
TRBJ2-7 | - | TRBV6-5 | ASTTLAGSYEQY
TRBJ2-3 | - | TRBV12-3/TRBV12-4 | ASSPPFSTDTQY
TRBJ2-2 | few | TRBV11-3 | ASSLGGVNTGELF
TRBJ1-6 | many | TRBV4-1 | ASSQEGRTQVSPLH
TRBJ2-3 | many | TRBV12-5 | ASGLEVAGRDTQY
TRBJ2-7 | many | TRBV10-3 | AISLGQAYEQY
TRBJ2-5 | few | TRBV20-1 | SAGEGGVPETQY
TRBJ1-1 | many | TRBV7-8 | ASSLVRGAGTEAF
TRBJ1-5 | many | TRBV19 | ASSISGKSNQPQH
TRBJ2-1 | - | TRBV7-9 | ASNRDRSLPVSYNEQF
TRBJ1-2 | - | TRBV4-1 | ASSQVGTEDGYT
TRBJ1-5 | once | TRBV11-3 | ASSMNRRGHSNQPQH
TRBJ1-1 | many | TRBV5-4 | ASSRDPNTEAF
TRBJ2-2 | many | TRBV28 | ASSLWDGGSTTGELF
TRBJ2-7 | many | TRBV20-1 | SAISGLAGYEQY